Below are 27 T cell receptor beta chains sequenced from a single sample in a study of cytomegalovirus exposure and HLA in healthy donors. Both 60 Vbeta primers and 13 Jbeta primers went into the PCR. The table came from immunoSEQ multiplex PCR; TCRdb's copy has only in-frame clones and leaves some out. The table for this sample gives approximately 37,000 clones. The sequenced material came from PBMCs. The receptors derive from a male donor in good health and CMV-seronegative.

This chain uses TRBV30 with TRBJ2-3, with TRBD1 matching 7 bases. J was trimmed by 2 bases and V by 2 bases; bases with no gene match: 1. The germline V gene has CDR1 GTSNPN and CDR2 SVGIG (reference sequence). This CDR3 region has 13 residues. The CDR3 DNA sequence: TGTGCCTGGAGTACAGGGGACACAGATACGCAGTATTTT. It is translated as CAWSTGDTDTQYF.

This sequence joins TRBV19 and TRBJ2-7, with a weak D call TRBD1 (6 bases). Germline loops: CDR1 LNHDA, CDR2 SQIVND (reference sequence). This CDR3 spans 15 amino acids. V was trimmed by 6 bases and J by 5 bases, leaving 20 bases between them. The CDR3, as DNA: TGTGCCAGTAGGGTCCAGGGGTCGGTTATAGACGAGCAGTACTTC. It encodes CASRVQGSVIDEQYF.

V gene TRBV7-9 combines with J gene TRBJ2-3; no clear D gene. Germline V gene lookup returns CDR1 SEHNR and CDR2 FQNEAQ (reference sequence). The CDR3 spans 12 residues. V was trimmed by 4 bases and J by 3 bases, leaving 5 bases between them. CDR3 nucleotides: TGTGCCAGCAGCTATCCGACAGATACGCAGTATTTT. This codes for CASSYPTDTQYF.

The rearrangement links TRBV6-5 to TRBJ2-1; D unresolved. V lost 2 bases and J 0 bases, leaving 8 bases between the germline ends. CDR1 and CDR2 (germline): MNHEY, SVGAGI. The CDR3 length is 15 residues. Here the CDR3 reads CASSYRDPSYNEQFF. The DNA of the CDR3 is TGTGCCAGCAGTTACCGAGATCCCTCCTACAATGAGCAGTTCTTC.

This chain links TRBV18 with TRBJ2-1, with 7 bases aligning to TRBD1. This CDR3 comprises 15 residues. V was clipped by 3 bases and J by 1 base; unmatched bases: 3. The V gene's germline CDR1 is KGHSH and CDR2 LQKENI. The CDR3 sequence: CASSPGTVSYNEQFF. Written as DNA, the CDR3 is TGTGCCAGCTCACCGGGGACAGTTTCCTACAATGAGCAGTTCTTC.

V is TRBV2 and J is TRBJ1-1, with 9 bases aligning to TRBD1. With V trimmed by 8 bases and J by 4 bases, 5 bases remained unmatched. The CDR3 contains 13 residues. The germline V gene encodes CDR1 SNHLY and CDR2 FYNNEI. The CDR3 region has the DNA TGTGCCAGCGGAACGGACAGGGGCACTGAAGCTTTCTTT. Translating it yields CASGTDRGTEAFF.

The chain recombines TRBV5-1 with TRBJ1-1; tentative D call: TRBD1 (5 bases). V shed 1 base and J shed 5 bases, with 12 bases lying between them. This CDR3 comprises 14 residues. Per the germline V gene, CDR1 is SGHRS and CDR2 is YFSETQ. CDR3: CASSLKGAGTEAFF. DNA of the CDR3: TGCGCCAGCAGCTTGAAAGGGGCAGGGACTGAAGCTTTCTTT.

The genes are TRBV2 and TRBJ1-3; the match to TRBD1 covers 9 bases. There are 13 residues in the CDR3. Germline values: CDR1 SNHLY, CDR2 FYNNEI. J lost 8 bases, V lost 6 bases, and 5 bases had no gene match. Here the CDR3 DNA reads TGTGCCAGCAGAGGGACAGGGAAGGACACCATATATTTT. Translating it yields CASRGTGKDTIYF.

This chain uses TRBV7-9 with TRBJ1-2; a weak D match, TRBD1 (6 bases). Trimming removed 5 bases at V and 5 bases at J, with 15 bases between. This CDR3 spans 14 amino acids. Germline-derived CDR1 and CDR2 are SEHNR and FQNEAQ (reference sequence). The CDR3 coding sequence is TGTGCCAGCAGCGTCACCAGGGGAAGATATGGCTACACCTTC. It encodes CASSVTRGRYGYTF.

The CDR3 is CASSLYARAAGNTIYF. CDR3 nucleotides: TGTGCCAGCAGCTTGTACGCCAGGGCGGCAGGAAACACCATATATTTT. The rearrangement uses TRBV11-2 and TRBJ1-3; a weak D match, TRBD1 (5 bases). CDR1 and CDR2 (germline): SGHAT, FQNNGV. The CDR3 consists of 16 residues. V lost 3 bases to trimming and J lost 4 bases, with 16 bases between them.

The J gene is TRBJ2-2, the V gene TRBV15; a possible D gene is TRBD2 (5 bases). The ends were cut back, 4 bases at V and 7 bases at J, with 13 bases in the middle. Germline assignment: CDR1 LNHNV and CDR2 YYDKDF (reference sequence). This CDR3 spans 14 amino acids. CDR3 DNA sequence: TGTGCCACCAGCACCGACTATCTGGGCGGGGAGCTGTTTTTT. Amino acids: CATSTDYLGGELFF.

The J gene is TRBJ1-5, the V gene TRBV7-9; unclear D gene. Deletions cut 2 bases from V and 0 bases from J, with 14 bases between. CDR3 length: 17 amino acids. Per germline, CDR1 SEHNR and CDR2 FQNEAQ (reference sequence). The CDR3 loop reads CASSLWYGGNSNQPQHF. CDR3 DNA sequence: TGTGCCAGCAGCTTATGGTACGGAGGGAATAGCAATCAGCCCCAGCATTTT.

The chain has TRBV6-6 and TRBJ1-1; no clear D. The germline gives CDR1 MNHNY, CDR2 SVGAGI (reference sequence). The V end lost 2 bases, the J end lost 5 bases, and 6 bases lay between the germline ends. The CDR3 spans 12 residues. The CDR3 is CASSYTGTEAFF. CDR3 in DNA: TGTGCCAGCAGTTACACGGGAACTGAAGCTTTCTTT.

The rearrangement joins TRBV7-9 to TRBJ1-1; D gene uncertain. In germline, CDR1 is SEHNR, CDR2 FQNEAQ (reference sequence). The CDR3 sequence is 11 residues long. V lost 4 bases and J lost 8, with 8 bases in between. The CDR3 DNA reads as TGTGCCAGCAGCTCAACCACAGAAGCTTTCTTT. Protein product: CASSSTTEAFF.

This chain connects TRBV29-1 to TRBJ2-7, with D possibly matching TRBD2 (5 bases). The V end was cut by 5 bases, the J end by 6 bases, with 14 bases between. Per the germline V gene, CDR1 is SQVTM and CDR2 is ANQGSEA. This CDR3 region has 12 residues. CDR3 protein: CSVSRTAGEQYF. CDR3 sequence (DNA): TGCAGCGTTTCCCGGACTGCCGGCGAGCAGTACTTC.

The rearrangement uses TRBV7-9 and TRBJ2-7; D gene uncertain. Looked up from germline, CDR1 is SEHNR and CDR2 is FQNEAQ (reference sequence). V was clipped by 5 bases and J by 2 bases, with 13 bases between them. CDR3 length: 14 residues. The CDR3 region has the DNA TGTGCCAGCAGCCCGCGTGAAACGACCTACGAGCAGTACTTC. Translation gives CASSPRETTYEQYF.

The V call is TRBV19, the J call TRBJ2-7, with 7 bases aligning to TRBD1. From germline, CDR1 is LNHDA and CDR2 SQIVND (reference sequence). The CDR3 totals 15 residues. The trim removed 5 bases at V and 4 bases at J, leaving 11 bases unmatched. CDR3 coding DNA: TGTGCCAGTAGTCGGGACAGCCGGCAGGGGTACGAGCAGTACTTC. The encoded protein is CASSRDSRQGYEQYF.

The chain links TRBV5-1 to TRBJ1-1, with D possibly TRBD1 on 6 matching bases. The germline V gene encodes CDR1 SGHRS and CDR2 YFSETQ. The CDR3 runs 13 residues. Trimming shortened V by 4 bases and J by 6 bases, and 13 bases separated the two germline ends. The CDR3 nucleotides are TGCGCCAGCAGCCACAGGGAAGTTTCTGAAGCTTTCTTT. Protein sequence: CASSHREVSEAFF. Based on the CDR3 plus reference TRBV5-1 and TRBJ1-1, the full variable domain is KAGVTQTPRYLIKTRGQQVTLSCSPISGHRSVSWYQQTPGQGLQFLFEYFSETQRNKGNFPGRFSGRQFSNSRSEMNVSTLELGDSALYLCASSHREVSEAFFGQGTRLTVV.

The V gene is TRBV7-2, the J gene TRBJ1-5; possibly TRBD1 for D (6 bases). The CDR3 contains 15 residues. Germline V lookup: CDR1 SGHTA, CDR2 FQGNSA. V was pared by 5 bases and J by 3 bases, with 14 bases between. DNA for the CDR3: TGTGCCAGCAGCCCTATGACAGGCTACAATCAGCCCCAGCATTTT. Translated: CASSPMTGYNQPQHF.

The chain employs TRBV7-9 and TRBJ2-2, with a possible D match to TRBD2 (5 bases). The CDR3 runs 13 residues. Looked up from germline, CDR1 is SEHNR and CDR2 is FQNEAQ (reference sequence). Trimming pared 5 bases from V and 5 bases from J, leaving 9 bases between. The CDR3 nucleotides read TGTGCCAGCAGCGCTAGCAGGACCGGGGAGCTGTTTTTT. Residues: CASSASRTGELFF.

The rearrangement links TRBV6-1 to TRBJ1-6; D not certain. Germline V lookup: CDR1 MNHNS, CDR2 SASEGT. CDR3 length: 15 amino acids. Between the trimmed V and J ends, which lost 2 bases and 5 bases, there was a span of 10 bases. The CDR3 spells CASSESTSHNSPLHF. Here the CDR3 DNA reads TGTGCCAGCAGTGAATCAACATCCCATAATTCACCCCTCCACTTT.

This chain connects TRBV25-1 to TRBJ1-1; 7 bases fit TRBD1. With 8 bases clipped from V and 4 bases from J, the junction kept 7 bases outside the gene matches. Germline assignment: CDR1 MGHDK and CDR2 SYGVNS. The CDR3 has 13 amino acids. The DNA of the CDR3 is TGTGCCAGCGGAGAGGGGGCGCTCACTGAAGCTTTCTTT. It specifies CASGEGALTEAFF.

V is TRBV7-3 and J is TRBJ1-1; no clear D gene. The V and J ends lost 0 bases and 3 bases respectively, with 5 bases between them. Germline V lookup: CDR1 SGHTA, CDR2 FQGTGA. This CDR3 comprises 13 residues. CDR3 amino acids: CASSLTGYTEAFF. Here the CDR3 DNA reads TGTGCCAGCAGCTTAACCGGTTACACTGAAGCTTTCTTT.

The CDR3 nucleotides read TGTGCCAGCAGAGCCCTGGGGGGGGGAAATGAAAAACTGTTTTTT. It codes for CASRALGGGNEKLFF. This chain joins TRBV2 and TRBJ1-4; the D gene is possibly TRBD1 (5 bases). V was clipped by 6 bases and J by 5 bases, with 16 bases between them. Germline-derived CDR1 and CDR2 are SNHLY and FYNNEI. The CDR3 is 15 residues long.

The chain is built from TRBV11-3 and TRBJ1-2; D gene ambiguous. The V and J ends lost 5 bases and 4 bases respectively, with 8 bases between them. Looked up from germline, CDR1 is SGHNT and CDR2 is YENEEA. The CDR3 length is 12 residues. The CDR3 sequence is CASSRSSYGYTF. Written as DNA, the CDR3 is TGTGCCAGCAGCCGTTCTAGCTATGGCTACACCTTC.

This rearrangement joins TRBV9 to TRBJ2-3, with 9 nucleotides matching TRBD1. J lost 4 bases, V lost 4 bases, and 7 bases had no gene match. The CDR3 contains 15 residues. Germline V gene lookup returns CDR1 SGDLS and CDR2 YYNGEE. In DNA form, the CDR3 reads TGTGCCAGCAGCCAGGACAGGGGAGGCGCAGATACGCAGTATTTT. It specifies CASSQDRGGADTQYF.

CDR3 in DNA: TGCGCCAGCAGCTTGGGGTCGGGCTCTGGAAACACCATATATTTT. Residues: CASSLGSGSGNTIYF. This chain joins TRBV5-1 and TRBJ1-3; D is unresolved. CDR1 and CDR2 from the germline V gene are SGHRS and YFSETQ. The CDR3 has 15 amino acids. V gave up 0 bases and J gave up 0 bases, with 7 bases separating them.